The TCR beta chain described here comes from a study of OX40 agonist ivuxolimab in advanced cancers. Study overall: Each dose-escalation patient presented with hepatocellular carcinoma, melanoma, renal cell or head and neck cancer. Study-wide results and limits: The antigen specificity of the peripheral T cells (those that were expanded) was not determined.

On this clone itself: Its antigen remains unidentified.

The data were produced by immunoSEQ multiplex PCR, yet TCRdb's version contains in-frame clones alone and is incomplete. The sample contains about 37,000 clones, about nine tenths of which appear only once. The germline V gene encodes CDR1 SGHAT and CDR2 FQNNGV. This CDR3 has 12 amino acids. Trimming left V 2 bases short and J 6 bases short, with 6 bases between. The receptor was derived from an adult with an advanced solid tumor such as melanoma, head and neck, liver or kidney cancer. The material sequenced was CD4+ or CD8+ T cells sorted from blood, taken in a trial of the OX40 agonist ivuxolimab. The rearrangement uses TRBV11-2 and TRBJ2-3; D is uncertain. The CDR3 coding sequence is TGTGCCAGCAGCTTATCGGAGGATACGCAGTATTTT. It translates to CASSLSEDTQYF.